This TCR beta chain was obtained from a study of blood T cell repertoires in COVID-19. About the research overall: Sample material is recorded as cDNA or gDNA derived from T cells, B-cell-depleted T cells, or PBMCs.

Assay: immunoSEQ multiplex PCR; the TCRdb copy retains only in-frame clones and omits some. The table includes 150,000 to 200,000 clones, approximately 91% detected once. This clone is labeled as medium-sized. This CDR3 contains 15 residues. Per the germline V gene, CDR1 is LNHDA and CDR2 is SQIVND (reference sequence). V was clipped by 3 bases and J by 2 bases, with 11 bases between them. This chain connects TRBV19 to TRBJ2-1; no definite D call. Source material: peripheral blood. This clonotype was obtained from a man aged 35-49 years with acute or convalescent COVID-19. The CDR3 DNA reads TGTGCCAGTAGTATGATGGCTGGTACCTACAATGAGCAGTTCTTC. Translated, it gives CASSMMAGTYNEQFF.